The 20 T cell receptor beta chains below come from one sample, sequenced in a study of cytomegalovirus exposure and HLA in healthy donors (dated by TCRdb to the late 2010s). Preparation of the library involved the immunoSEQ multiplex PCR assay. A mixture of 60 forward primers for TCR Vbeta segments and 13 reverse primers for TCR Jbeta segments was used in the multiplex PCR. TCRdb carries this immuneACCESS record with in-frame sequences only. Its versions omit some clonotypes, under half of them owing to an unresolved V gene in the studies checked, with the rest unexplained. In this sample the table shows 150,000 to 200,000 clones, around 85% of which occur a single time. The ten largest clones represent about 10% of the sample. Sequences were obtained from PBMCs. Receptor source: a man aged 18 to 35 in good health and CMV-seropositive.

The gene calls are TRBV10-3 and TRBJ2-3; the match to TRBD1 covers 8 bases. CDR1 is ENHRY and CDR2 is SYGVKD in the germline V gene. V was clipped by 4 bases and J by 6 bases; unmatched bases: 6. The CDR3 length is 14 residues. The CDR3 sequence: CAISGRQGWDTQYF. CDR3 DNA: TGTGCCATCAGTGGAAGACAGGGGTGGGATACGCAGTATTTT.

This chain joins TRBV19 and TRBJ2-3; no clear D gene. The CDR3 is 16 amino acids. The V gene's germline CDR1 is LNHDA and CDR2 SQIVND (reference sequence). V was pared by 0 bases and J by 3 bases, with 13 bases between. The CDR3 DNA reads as TGTGCCAGTAGTATAGATCCGAACAGATTTACAGATACGCAGTATTTT. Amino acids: CASSIDPNRFTDTQYF.

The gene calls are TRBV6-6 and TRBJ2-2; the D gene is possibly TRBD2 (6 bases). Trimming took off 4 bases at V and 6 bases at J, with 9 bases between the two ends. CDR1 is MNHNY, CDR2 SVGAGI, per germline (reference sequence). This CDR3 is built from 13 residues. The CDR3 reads CASSWRDAGELFF. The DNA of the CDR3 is TGTGCCAGCAGTTGGAGGGACGCCGGGGAGCTGTTTTTT.

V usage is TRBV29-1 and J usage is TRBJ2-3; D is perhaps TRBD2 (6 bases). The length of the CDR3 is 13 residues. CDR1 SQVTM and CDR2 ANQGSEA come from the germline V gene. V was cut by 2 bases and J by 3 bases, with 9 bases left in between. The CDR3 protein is CSVERGGTDTQYF. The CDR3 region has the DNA TGCAGCGTTGAACGGGGAGGAACAGATACGCAGTATTTT.

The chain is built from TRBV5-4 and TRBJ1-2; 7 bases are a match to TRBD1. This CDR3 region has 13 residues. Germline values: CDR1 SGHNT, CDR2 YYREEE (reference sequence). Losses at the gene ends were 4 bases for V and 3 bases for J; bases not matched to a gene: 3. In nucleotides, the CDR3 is TGTGCCAGCAGCAGGGACAGCCACTATGGCTACACCTTC. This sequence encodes CASSRDSHYGYTF.

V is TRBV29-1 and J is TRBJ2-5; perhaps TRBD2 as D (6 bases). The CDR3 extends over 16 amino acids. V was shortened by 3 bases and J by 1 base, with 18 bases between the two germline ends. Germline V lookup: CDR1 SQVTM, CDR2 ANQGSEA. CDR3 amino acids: CSVERPDYSFQETQYF. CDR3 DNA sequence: TGCAGCGTTGAGCGGCCGGACTACTCCTTCCAAGAGACCCAGTACTTC.

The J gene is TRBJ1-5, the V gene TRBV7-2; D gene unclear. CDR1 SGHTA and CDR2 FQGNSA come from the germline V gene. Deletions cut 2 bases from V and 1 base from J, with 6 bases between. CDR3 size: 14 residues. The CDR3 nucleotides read TGTGCCAGCAGCTTATGGCAGAGCAATCAGCCCCAGCATTTT. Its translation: CASSLWQSNQPQHF.

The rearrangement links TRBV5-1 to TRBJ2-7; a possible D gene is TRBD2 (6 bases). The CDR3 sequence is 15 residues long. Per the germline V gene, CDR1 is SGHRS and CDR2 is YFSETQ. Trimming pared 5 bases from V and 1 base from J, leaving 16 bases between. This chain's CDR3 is CASSTGGAQSYEQYF. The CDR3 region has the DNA TGCGCCAGCAGTACCGGCGGGGCGCAATCCTACGAGCAGTACTTC.

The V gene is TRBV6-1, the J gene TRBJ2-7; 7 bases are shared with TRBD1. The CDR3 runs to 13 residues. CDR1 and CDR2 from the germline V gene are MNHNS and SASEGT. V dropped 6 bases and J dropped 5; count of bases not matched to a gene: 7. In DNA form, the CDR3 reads TGTGCCAGCAGGACAGGGATGTCCAACGAGCAGTACTTC. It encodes CASRTGMSNEQYF.

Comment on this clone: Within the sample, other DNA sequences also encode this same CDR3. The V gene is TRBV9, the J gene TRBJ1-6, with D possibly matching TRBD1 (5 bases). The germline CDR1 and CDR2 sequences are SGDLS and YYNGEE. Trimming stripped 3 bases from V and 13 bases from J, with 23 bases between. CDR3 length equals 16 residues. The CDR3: CASSGGQAEPGSPLHF. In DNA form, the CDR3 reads TGTGCCAGCAGCGGGGGCCAGGCAGAGCCAGGGTCCCCCCTCCACTTT.

CDR3 region: CASSDGTGYGYTF. The CDR3 DNA follows: TGTGCCAGCAGTGACGGGACAGGCTATGGCTACACCTTC. The chain employs TRBV27 and TRBJ1-2, with 8 positions matching TRBD1. This CDR3 is built from 13 residues. The germline gives CDR1 MNHEY, CDR2 SMNVEV (reference sequence). The V and J ends lost 5 bases and 4 bases, in that order; junction bases with no gene match: 3.

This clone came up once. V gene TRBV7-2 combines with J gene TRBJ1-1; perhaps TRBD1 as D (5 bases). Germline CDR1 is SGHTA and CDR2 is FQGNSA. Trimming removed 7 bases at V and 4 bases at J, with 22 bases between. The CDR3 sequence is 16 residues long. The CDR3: CASTLLGVGLGTEAFF. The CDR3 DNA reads TGTGCCAGCACCCTATTAGGGGTGGGATTGGGCACTGAAGCTTTCTTT.

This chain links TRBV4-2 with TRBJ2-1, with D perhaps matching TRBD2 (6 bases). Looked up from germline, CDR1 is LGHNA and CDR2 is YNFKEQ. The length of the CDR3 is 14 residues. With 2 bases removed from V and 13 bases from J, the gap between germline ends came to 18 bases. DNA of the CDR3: TGTGCCAGCAGCCAAAAGCAAGGGACTGAGATACAGTTCTTC. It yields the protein CASSQKQGTEIQFF.

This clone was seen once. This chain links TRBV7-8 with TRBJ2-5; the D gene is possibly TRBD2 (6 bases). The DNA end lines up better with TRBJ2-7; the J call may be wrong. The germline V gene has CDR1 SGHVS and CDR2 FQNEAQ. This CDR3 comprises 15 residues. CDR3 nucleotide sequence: TGTGCCAGCAGCTTAGCACGCACTGGGGGGTACGAGCAGTACTTC. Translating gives CASSLARTGGYEQYF.

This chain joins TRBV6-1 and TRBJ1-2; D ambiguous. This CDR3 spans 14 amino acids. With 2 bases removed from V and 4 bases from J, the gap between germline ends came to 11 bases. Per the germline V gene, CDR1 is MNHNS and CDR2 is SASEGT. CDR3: CASSERAGGYGYTF. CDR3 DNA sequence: TGTGCCAGCAGTGAAAGGGCAGGAGGCTATGGCTACACCTTC.

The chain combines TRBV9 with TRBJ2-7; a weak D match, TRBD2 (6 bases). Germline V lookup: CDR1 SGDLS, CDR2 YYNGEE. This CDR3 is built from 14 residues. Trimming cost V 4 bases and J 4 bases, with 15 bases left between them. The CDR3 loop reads CASSTQAGSYEQYF. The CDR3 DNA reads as TGTGCCAGCAGCACCCAGGCGGGGAGTTACGAGCAGTACTTC.

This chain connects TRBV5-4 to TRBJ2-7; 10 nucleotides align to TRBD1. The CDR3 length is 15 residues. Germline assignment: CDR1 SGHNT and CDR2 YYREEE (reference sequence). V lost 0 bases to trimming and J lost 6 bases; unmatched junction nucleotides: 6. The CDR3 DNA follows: TGTGCCAGCAGCTTGGGGGGACAGGGGATAGGCGAGCAGTACTTC. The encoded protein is CASSLGGQGIGEQYF. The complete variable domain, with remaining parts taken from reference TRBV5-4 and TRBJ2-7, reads ETGVTQSPTHLIKTRGQQVTLRCSSQSGHNTVSWYQQALGQGPQFIFQYYREEENGRGNFPPRFSGLQFPNYSSELNVNALELDDSALYLCASSLGGQGIGEQYFGPGTRLTVT.

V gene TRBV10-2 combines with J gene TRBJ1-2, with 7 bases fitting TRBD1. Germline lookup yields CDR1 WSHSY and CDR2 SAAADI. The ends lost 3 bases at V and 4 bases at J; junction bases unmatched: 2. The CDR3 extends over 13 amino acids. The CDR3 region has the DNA TGCGCCAGCAGTGAACAGGGGTCCTATGGCTACACCTTC. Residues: CASSEQGSYGYTF.

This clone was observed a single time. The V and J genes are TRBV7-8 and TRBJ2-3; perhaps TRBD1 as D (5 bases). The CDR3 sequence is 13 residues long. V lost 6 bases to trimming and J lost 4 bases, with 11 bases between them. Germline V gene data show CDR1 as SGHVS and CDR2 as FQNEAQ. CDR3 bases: TGTGCCAGCAGTCCGACAGCCTCAGATACGCAGTATTTT. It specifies CASSPTASDTQYF.

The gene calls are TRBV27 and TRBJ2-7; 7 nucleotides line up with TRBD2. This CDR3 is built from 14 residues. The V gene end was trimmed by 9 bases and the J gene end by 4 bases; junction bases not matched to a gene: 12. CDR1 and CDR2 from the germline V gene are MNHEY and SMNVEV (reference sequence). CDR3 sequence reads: CASRLRGVGYEQYF. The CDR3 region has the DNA TGTGCCAGTCGGCTTCGGGGGGTGGGGTACGAGCAGTACTTC.